The source of this TCR beta chain is a study of shared clonotypes between healthy human individuals. Notes on the study in general: Shared clonotypes across all four donors exceeded non-shared ones in generation probability.

Naive CD8 isolation took CD45RO-negative cells positively selected for CCR7 and excluded terminally differentiated effector memory CD45RA+ cells. There were only Caucasian adults among the donors, and all lived in Nashville, Tennessee. Generated by immunoSEQ multiplex PCR, the TCRdb table keeps only in-frame clones and is missing some. The sample holds about 2.2 million clones; roughly 95% are singletons and the top ten take 1.5% to 2%. Comments on this clone: The antigen is unknown.

CDR3 length: 14 amino acids. The V end was cut by 4 bases, the J end by 0 bases, with 10 bases between. Germline V gene data show CDR1 as SGHVS and CDR2 as FQNEAQ. The receptor was isolated from a man between 18 and 35 years old in good health. Some clones in this sample may be carry-over from other donors' samples. The J gene is TRBJ2-7, the V gene TRBV7-8; D gene uncertain. Specimen: naive CD8+ T cells from PBMCs. The CDR3 spells CASSSFDSSYEQYF. The DNA for the CDR3 is TGTGCCAGCAGCTCCTTTGATAGCTCCTACGAGCAGTACTTC.